This T cell receptor beta chain derives from a study of human T cells and chemical hapten exposure. Regarding the study as a whole: Significantly greater numbers of large CDR3 similarity clusters came from expanded TCRs than from controls.

Stated time point: patch test 3, about 24 weeks after DPC sensitization. Treatment indicated: therapeutic diphenylcyclopropenone sensitization with weekly scalp DPC. Someone pulled total RNA out of unfractionated whole blood. Comments on this clonotype: What it binds is unknown.

TCRdb re-analysed the RACE reads in MiXCR, keeping a single row per CDR3 protein. The table includes 110,000 or so distinct CDR3 sequences, approximately 36% detected once. This CDR3 contains 15 residues. V dropped 6 bases and J dropped 2; count of bases not matched to a gene: 7. The chain uses TRBV12-3 or TRBV12-4 and TRBJ1-5, with TRBD1 identical over 7 bases. This receptor was identified in a man between 35 and 55 years old with alopecia areata. Some clones in this sample may be carry-over from other donors' samples. Here the sequenced sample was whole blood, taken in connection with sensitization to the hapten diphenylcyclopropenone (DPC). This CDR3 is CASRRQGEGNQPQHF. CDR3 in DNA: TGTGCCAGCAGGAGACAGGGAGAGGGCAATCAGCCCCAGCATTTT.